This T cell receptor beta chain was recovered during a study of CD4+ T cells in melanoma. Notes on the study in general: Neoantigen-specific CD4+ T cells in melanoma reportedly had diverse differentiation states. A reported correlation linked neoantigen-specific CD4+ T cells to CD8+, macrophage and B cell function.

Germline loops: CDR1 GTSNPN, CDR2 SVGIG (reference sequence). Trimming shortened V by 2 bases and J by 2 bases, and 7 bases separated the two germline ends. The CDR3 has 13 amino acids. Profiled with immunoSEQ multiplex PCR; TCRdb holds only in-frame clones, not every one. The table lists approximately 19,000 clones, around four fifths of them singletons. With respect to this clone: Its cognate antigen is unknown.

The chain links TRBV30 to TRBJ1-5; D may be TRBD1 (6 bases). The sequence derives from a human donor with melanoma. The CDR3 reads CAWSSGGNQPQHF. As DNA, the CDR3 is TGTGCCTGGAGTTCAGGGGGCAATCAGCCCCAGCATTTT.